This paragraph reports one TCR beta chain. Its antigen is currently unknown. The data stem from a study of T cell responses to AZD1222 COVID-19 vaccine. The J segment lost 5 bases and the V segment lost 4 bases, leaving 15 bases of the junction unmatched. CDR3 length: 17 residues. Germline V gene lookup returns CDR1 LNHDA and CDR2 SQIVND (reference sequence). Using immunoSEQ multiplex PCR, the repertoire was profiled, and TCRdb retains in-frame clones only, with some absent. This table holds about 88,000 clones, about 89% found once. Second-dose intervals of approximately 4 or approximately 12 weeks were pooled. General study findings and limits: Baseline serology detected seropositivity in only a handful of AZD1222 recipients. Females made up more of the donors, who were largely white British, and clonal diversity may have come out too low.

V gene TRBV19 combines with J gene TRBJ2-3, with TRBD1 identical over 7 bases. The TCR sequence derives from an adult who received the AZD1222 COVID-19 vaccine. The sample was peripheral blood, taken 28 days after the second AZD1222 dose. The CDR3 is CASSTPRQGTEIDTQYF. The CDR3 DNA reads TGTGCCAGTAGTACCCCCAGACAGGGAACGGAGATAGATACGCAGTATTTT.